This TCR beta chain was recorded in a study of blood T cell repertoires in COVID-19. The overall study: The samples span acute and convalescent COVID-19 from the United States, Italy and Spain.

The study drew participants aged about 18 to 89 years from under 30 US areas. Donors of Cohort 3 who recovered were those that had two negative PCRs, clearance, or symptom resolution. Losses at the gene ends were 0 bases for V and 3 bases for J; bases not matched to a gene: 9. This CDR3 spans 18 amino acids. Germline lookup yields CDR1 LNHNV and CDR2 YYDKDF (reference sequence). Authors' data handling: Estimation of nucleated cell counts relied on the amplification of reference gene primers. The repertoire was sequenced with immunoSEQ multiplex PCR; TCRdb's copy has only in-frame clones and lacks some. D and trimming were read from the DNA, whereas the V and J calls and clone size are those reported in that table. The sample has roughly 400,000 clones; approximately 87% are singletons.

Material for sequencing was PBMCs or T cells enriched from blood (not recorded which). The clonotype originates from a woman between 50 and 59 years old who had recovered from COVID-19. This chain links TRBV15 with TRBJ1-4, with 8 positions matching TRBD1. Here the CDR3 DNA reads TGTGCCACCAGCAGAGATATAAGGACAGGGAATCCTAATGAAAAACTGTTTTTT. Its translation is CATSRDIRTGNPNEKLFF.